This T cell receptor (beta chain) appears in the sequencing data of a study of OX40 agonist ivuxolimab in advanced cancers. In the study overall: Patients undergoing dose escalation presented with hepatocellular carcinoma, melanoma, renal cell or head and neck cancer. Partial responses, seen in three patients, involved one hepatocellular carcinoma and two cutaneous melanomas.

Libraries were prepared by immunoSEQ multiplex PCR; TCRdb keeps only in-frame clonotypes and omits some of them. The sample shows tens of thousands of clones, 81% of them seen only once. Broader study findings: Circulating CD4+ and CD8+ T cells showed clonal expansion by week 6 at 0.1 to 3.0 mg/kg.

This clone occurred once. What it binds is not known. This receptor was identified in an adult with an advanced solid tumor such as melanoma, head and neck, liver or kidney cancer. The material sequenced was CD4+ or CD8+ T cells sorted from blood, taken in a trial of the OX40 agonist ivuxolimab.

CDR3 region: CASSTGQGATDTQYF. CDR3 DNA: TGTGCCAGCAGTACCGGACAGGGGGCTACAGATACGCAGTATTTT. This chain joins TRBV28 and TRBJ2-3, with 11 nucleotides matching TRBD1. CDR1 and CDR2 from the germline V gene are MDHEN and SYDVKM. The CDR3 covers 15 residues. V lost 5 bases, J lost 3 bases, and 4 bases stayed unmatched. The variable domain in full, completed from reference TRBV28 and TRBJ2-3, reads DVKVTQSSRYLVKRTGEKVFLECVQDMDHENMFWYRQDPGLGLRLIYFSYDVKMKEKGDIPEGYSVSREKKERFSLILESASTNQTSMYLCASSTGQGATDTQYFGPGTRLTVL.